This T cell receptor (beta chain) was documented in a study of blood T cell repertoires in COVID-19. About the research overall: The samples span acute and convalescent COVID-19 from the United States, Italy and Spain. Sample material is recorded as cDNA or gDNA derived from T cells, B-cell-depleted T cells, or PBMCs.

The CDR3 runs 18 residues. V dropped 2 bases and J dropped 4 bases, with 23 bases sitting between them. Germline V gives CDR1 SGHAT, CDR2 FQNNGV. Assay: immunoSEQ multiplex PCR; the TCRdb copy retains only in-frame clones and omits some. Among about 27,000 clones listed, under 85% were seen once. Sequencing input: peripheral blood. V is TRBV11-2 and J is TRBJ1-2, with a possible D match to TRBD1 (5 bases). This clonotype was obtained from a man aged 65 to 79 with acute or convalescent COVID-19. The CDR3 protein is CASSLWRMGGMDIYGYTF. The CDR3 DNA reads TGTGCCAGCAGCTTATGGCGCATGGGGGGGATGGACATCTATGGCTACACCTTC.